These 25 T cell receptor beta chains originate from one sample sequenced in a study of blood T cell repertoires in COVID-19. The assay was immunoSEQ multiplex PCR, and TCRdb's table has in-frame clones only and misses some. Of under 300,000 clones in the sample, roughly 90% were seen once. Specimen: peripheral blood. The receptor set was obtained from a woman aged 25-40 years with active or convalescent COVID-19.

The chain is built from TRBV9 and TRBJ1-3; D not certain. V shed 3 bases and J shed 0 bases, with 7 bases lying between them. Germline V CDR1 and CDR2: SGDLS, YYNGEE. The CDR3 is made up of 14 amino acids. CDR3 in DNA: TGTGCCAGCAGCGCCGGGAGCTCTGGAAACACCATATATTTT. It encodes CASSAGSSGNTIYF.

CDR3 sequence reads: CASSSGTGANSPLHF. DNA of the CDR3: TGTGCCAGCAGCTCCGGGACAGGGGCGAATTCACCCCTCCACTTT. The rearrangement uses TRBV7-3 and TRBJ1-6, with 10 bases fitting TRBD1. Germline trimming cut 4 bases from V and 7 bases from J; bases unmatched to any gene: 4. Per the germline V gene, CDR1 is SGHTA and CDR2 is FQGTGA. The CDR3 has 15 residues. The full variable domain, completed using reference TRBV7-3 and TRBJ1-6, is GAGVSQTPSNKVTEKGKYVELRCDPISGHTALYWYRQSLGQGPEFLIYFQGTGAADDSGLPNDRFFAVRPEGSVSTLKIQRTERGDSAVYLCASSSGTGANSPLHFGNGTRLTVT.

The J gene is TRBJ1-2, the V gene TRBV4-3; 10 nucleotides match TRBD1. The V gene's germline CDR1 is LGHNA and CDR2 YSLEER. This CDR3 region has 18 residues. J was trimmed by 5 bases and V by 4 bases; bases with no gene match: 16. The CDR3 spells CASSPSRDRGFKGYGYTF. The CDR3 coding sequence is TGCGCCAGCAGCCCAAGCCGGGACAGGGGATTTAAGGGGTATGGCTACACCTTC.

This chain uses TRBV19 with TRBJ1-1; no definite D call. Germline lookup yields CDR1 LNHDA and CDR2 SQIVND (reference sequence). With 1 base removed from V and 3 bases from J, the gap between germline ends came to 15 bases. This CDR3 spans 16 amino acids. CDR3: CASSIGLGFADTEAFF. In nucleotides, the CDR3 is TGTGCCAGTAGTATAGGGCTTGGGTTTGCGGACACTGAAGCTTTCTTT.

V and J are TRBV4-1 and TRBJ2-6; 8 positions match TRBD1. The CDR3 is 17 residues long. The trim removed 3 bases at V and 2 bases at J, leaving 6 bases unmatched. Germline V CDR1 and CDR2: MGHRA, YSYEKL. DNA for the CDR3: TGCGCCAGCAGCCATTACCAGACAGGGGCTGGGGCCAACGTCCTGACTTTC. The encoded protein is CASSHYQTGAGANVLTF.

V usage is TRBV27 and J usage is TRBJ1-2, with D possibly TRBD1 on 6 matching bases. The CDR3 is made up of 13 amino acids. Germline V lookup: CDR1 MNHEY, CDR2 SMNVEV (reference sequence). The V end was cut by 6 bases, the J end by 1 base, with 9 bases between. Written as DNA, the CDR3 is TGTGCCAGCAGGGGACAAATTAACTATGGCTACACCTTC. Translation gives CASRGQINYGYTF.

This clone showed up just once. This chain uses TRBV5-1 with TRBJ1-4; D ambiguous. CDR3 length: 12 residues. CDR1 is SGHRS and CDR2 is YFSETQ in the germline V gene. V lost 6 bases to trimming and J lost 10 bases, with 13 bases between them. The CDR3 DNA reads TGCGCCAGCATACTCGTACGTGGAAAACTGTTTTTT. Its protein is CASILVRGKLFF.

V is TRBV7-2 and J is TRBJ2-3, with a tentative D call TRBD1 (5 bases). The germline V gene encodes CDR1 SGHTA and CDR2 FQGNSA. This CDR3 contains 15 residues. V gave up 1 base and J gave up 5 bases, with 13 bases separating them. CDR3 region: CASSLEKGWVDTQYF. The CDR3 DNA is TGTGCCAGCAGCTTAGAAAAGGGGTGGGTAGATACGCAGTATTTT.

The CDR3 spells CAWLPTSGGRDTQYF. The CDR3 DNA sequence: TGTGCCTGGCTACCGACCTCGGGGGGACGAGATACGCAGTATTTT. This chain links TRBV30 with TRBJ2-3, with 7 bases matching TRBD2. V trimming: 5 bases; J trimming: 5 bases; junction bases outside the gene matches: 13. This CDR3 is built from 15 residues. The germline V gene has CDR1 GTSNPN and CDR2 SVGIG (reference sequence).

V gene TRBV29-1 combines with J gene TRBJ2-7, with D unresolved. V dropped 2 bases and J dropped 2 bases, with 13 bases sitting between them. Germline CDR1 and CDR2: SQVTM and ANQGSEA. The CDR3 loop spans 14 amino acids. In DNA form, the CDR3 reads TGCAGCGTTGAACTTTACGTGGGCCCCTACGAGCAGTACTTC. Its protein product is CSVELYVGPYEQYF.

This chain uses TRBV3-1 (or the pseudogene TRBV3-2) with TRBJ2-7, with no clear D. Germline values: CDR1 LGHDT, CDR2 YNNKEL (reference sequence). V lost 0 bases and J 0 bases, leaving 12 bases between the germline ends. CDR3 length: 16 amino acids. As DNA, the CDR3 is TGTGCCAGCAGCCAAGAAGTAGACACCTACTCCTACGAGCAGTACTTC. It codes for CASSQEVDTYSYEQYF.

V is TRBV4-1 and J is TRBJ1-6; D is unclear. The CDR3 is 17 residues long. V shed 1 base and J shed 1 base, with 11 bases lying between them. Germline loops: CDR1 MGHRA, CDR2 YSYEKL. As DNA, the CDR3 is TGCGCCAGCAGCCAAGGGGGAGGCGCTTCCTATAATTCACCCCTCCACTTT. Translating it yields CASSQGGGASYNSPLHF.

In DNA form, the CDR3 reads TGTGCCAGTAGGGGAAATGGGCAGGGGAAAGGAGGGGCCAACGTCCTGACTTTC. This encodes CASRGNGQGKGGANVLTF. J is TRBJ2-6 and V is TRBV19, with D possibly being TRBD1 (6 bases). Trimming removed 6 bases from V and 4 bases from J, with 22 bases in between. Germline V lookup: CDR1 LNHDA, CDR2 SQIVND (reference sequence). The CDR3 extends over 18 amino acids.

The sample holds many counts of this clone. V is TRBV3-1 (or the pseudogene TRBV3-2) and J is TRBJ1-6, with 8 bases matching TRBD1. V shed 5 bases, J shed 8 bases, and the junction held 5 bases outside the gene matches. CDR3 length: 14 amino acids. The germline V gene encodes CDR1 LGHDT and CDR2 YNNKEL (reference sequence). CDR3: CASSSTGGYSPLHF. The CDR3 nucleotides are TGTGCCAGCAGCTCAACAGGGGGTTATTCACCCCTCCACTTT.

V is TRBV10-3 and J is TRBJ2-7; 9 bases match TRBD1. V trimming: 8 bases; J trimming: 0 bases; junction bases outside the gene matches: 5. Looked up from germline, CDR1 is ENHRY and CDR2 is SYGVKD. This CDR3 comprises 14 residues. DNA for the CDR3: TGTGCCATCGGGACAGGGCCGAGCTCCTACGAGCAGTACTTC. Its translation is CAIGTGPSSYEQYF.

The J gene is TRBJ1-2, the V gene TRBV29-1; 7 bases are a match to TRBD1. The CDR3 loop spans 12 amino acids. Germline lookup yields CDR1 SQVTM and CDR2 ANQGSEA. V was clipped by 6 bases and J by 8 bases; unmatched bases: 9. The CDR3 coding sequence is TGCAGCGTGCAACAGGGGCGTGGCGGCTACACCTTC. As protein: CSVQQGRGGYTF.

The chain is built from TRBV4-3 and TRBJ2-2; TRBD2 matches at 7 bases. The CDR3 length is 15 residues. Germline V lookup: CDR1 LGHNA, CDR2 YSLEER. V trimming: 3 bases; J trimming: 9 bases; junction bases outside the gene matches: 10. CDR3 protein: CASSQAGTMSRELFF. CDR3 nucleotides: TGCGCCAGCAGCCAGGCCGGGACTATGAGCCGGGAGCTGTTTTTT.

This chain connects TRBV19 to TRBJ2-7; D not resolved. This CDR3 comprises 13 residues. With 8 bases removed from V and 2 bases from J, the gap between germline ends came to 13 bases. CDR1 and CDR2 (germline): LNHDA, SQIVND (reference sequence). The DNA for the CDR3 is TGTGCCAGTGGAGTGGTAGGAACCTACGAGCAGTACTTC. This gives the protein CASGVVGTYEQYF.

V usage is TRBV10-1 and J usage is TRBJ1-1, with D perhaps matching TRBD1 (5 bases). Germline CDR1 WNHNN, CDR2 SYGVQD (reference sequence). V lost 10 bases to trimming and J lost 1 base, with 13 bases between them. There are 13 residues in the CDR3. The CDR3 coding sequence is TGCGCCACCTTCCGACAGAAGAACACTGAAGCTTTCTTT. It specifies CATFRQKNTEAFF.

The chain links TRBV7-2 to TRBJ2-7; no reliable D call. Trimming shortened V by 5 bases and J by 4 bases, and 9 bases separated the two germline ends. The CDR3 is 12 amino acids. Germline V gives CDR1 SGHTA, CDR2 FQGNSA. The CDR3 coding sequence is TGTGCCAGCAGCCCAAGCGAGTACGAGCAGTACTTC. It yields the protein CASSPSEYEQYF.

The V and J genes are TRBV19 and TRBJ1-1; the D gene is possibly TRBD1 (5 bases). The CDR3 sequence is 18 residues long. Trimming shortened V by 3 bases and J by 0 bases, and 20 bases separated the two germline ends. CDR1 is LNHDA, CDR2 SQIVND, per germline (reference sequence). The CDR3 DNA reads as TGTGCCAGTAGTATGGTCCCAGGGTCGCAGCCTCTGAACACTGAAGCTTTCTTT. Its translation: CASSMVPGSQPLNTEAFF.

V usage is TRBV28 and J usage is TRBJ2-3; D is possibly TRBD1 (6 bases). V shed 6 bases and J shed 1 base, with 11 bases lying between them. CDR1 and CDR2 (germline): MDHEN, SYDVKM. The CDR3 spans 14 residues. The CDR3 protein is CASRVQGRTDTQYF. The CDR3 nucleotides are TGTGCCAGCAGGGTACAGGGACGCACAGATACGCAGTATTTT.

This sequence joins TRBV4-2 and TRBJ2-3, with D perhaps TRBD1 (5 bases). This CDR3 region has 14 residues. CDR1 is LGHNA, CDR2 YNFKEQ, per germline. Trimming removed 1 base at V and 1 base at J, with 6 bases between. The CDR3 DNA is TGTGCCAGCAGCCAAGCCAGGGGCACAGATACGCAGTATTTT. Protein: CASSQARGTDTQYF.

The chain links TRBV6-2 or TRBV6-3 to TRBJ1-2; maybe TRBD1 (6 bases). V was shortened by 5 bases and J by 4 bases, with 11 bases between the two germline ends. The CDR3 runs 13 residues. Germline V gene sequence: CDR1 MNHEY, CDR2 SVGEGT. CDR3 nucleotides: TGTGCCAGCAGTCCCGGGACACTCTATGGCTACACCTTC. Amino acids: CASSPGTLYGYTF.

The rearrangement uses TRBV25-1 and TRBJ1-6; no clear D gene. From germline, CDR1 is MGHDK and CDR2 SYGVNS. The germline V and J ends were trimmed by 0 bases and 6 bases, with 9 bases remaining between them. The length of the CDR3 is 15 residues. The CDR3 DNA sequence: TGTGCCAGCAGTGAATATGAACGGTCTAATTCACCCCTCCACTTT. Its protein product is CASSEYERSNSPLHF.